These T cell receptor beta chains were read from a single sample in a study of shared clonotypes between healthy human individuals. The data were produced by immunoSEQ multiplex PCR, yet TCRdb's version contains in-frame clones alone and is incomplete. The sample holds fewer than 850,000 clones; 90% to 98% are singletons and the top ten take less than 0.3%. The sequencing sample was made of naive CD8+ T cells sorted from blood. The receptors were gathered from a man between 25 and 39 years old in good health. CDR3s include the opening cysteine and the closing phenylalanine or tryptophan. A D gene is named only where the DNA matches it firmly. Expanded clones are given a class, and other clones once, few, many or no size at all.

V	J	size	D	DNA	CDR3
TRBV27	TRBJ1-2	.	TRBD1	TGTGCCAGCAGCTCACCCCGGACAGGCTACTATGGCTACACCTTC	CASSSPRTGYYGYTF
TRBV21-1	TRBJ2-2	.	.	TGTGCCAGCAGCTCACCGGATAGGGGGGAGCTGTTTTTT	CASSSPDRGELFF
TRBV7-8	TRBJ1-5	.	.	TGTGCCAGCAGCTTAGTTCCTGTAGTTAGCAATCAGCCCCAGCATTTT	CASSLVPVVSNQPQHF
TRBV27	TRBJ2-7	.	.	TGTGCCAGCAGTTCGTCAACAGGGTACGGGCAGTACTTC	CASSSSTGYGQYF
TRBV5-6	TRBJ1-5	.	.	TGTGCCAGCAGCTTGTCAGGATCGGAGAGAAATCAGCCCCAGCATTTT	CASSLSGSERNQPQHF
TRBV5-1	TRBJ2-1	.	.	TGCGCCAGCAGCCCGGGGGCTAGTGATCCCTACAATGAGCAGTTCTTC	CASSPGASDPYNEQFF
TRBV7-8	TRBJ2-7	.	.	TGTGCCAGCAGCTTAGCGGGCAGTTTCTCCTACGAGCAGTACTTC	CASSLAGSFSYEQYF
TRBV14	TRBJ2-2	.	TRBD2	TGTGCCAGCAGCTATGGAGCGGGAGGTTACACCGGGGAGCTGTTTTTT	CASSYGAGGYTGELFF
TRBV10-2	TRBJ2-1	.	TRBD2	TGCGCCAGCAATGGACTAGCGGGAGTCGAGCAGTTCTTC	CASNGLAGVEQFF
TRBV6-6	TRBJ1-2	.	.	TGTGCCAGCAGCGAACAGGGATTCAATGGCTACACCTTC	CASSEQGFNGYTF
TRBV4-1	TRBJ2-3	.	TRBD1	TGCGCCAGCAGCCACGGAACGGGACAGGGCCAGTATTTT	CASSHGTGQGQYF
TRBV27	TRBJ2-7	.	.	TGTGCCAGCAGCCTGTTCGGGTACGAGCAGTACTTC	CASSLFGYEQYF
TRBV6-6	TRBJ1-1	.	.	TGTGCCAGCAGTTTAATGCAAATGGGTGAAGCTTTCTTT	CASSLMQMGEAFF
TRBV5-6	TRBJ2-7	.	.	TGTGCCAGCAACCCGGGGACCCGGGGCTACGAGCAGTACTTC	CASNPGTRGYEQYF
TRBV13	TRBJ1-1	.	.	TGTGCCAGCAGCTTAGTTGGGCTTTCGAACACTGAAGCTTTCTTT	CASSLVGLSNTEAFF
TRBV15	TRBJ2-7	.	.	TGTGCCACCAGCAGAATACAGGGTTACGAGCAGTACTTC	CATSRIQGYEQYF
TRBV4-3	TRBJ2-7	.	TRBD1	TGCGCCAGCAGCCAAACAGGGGTGTTTGACGAGCAGTACTTC	CASSQTGVFDEQYF
TRBV27	TRBJ2-7	once	.	TGTGCCAGCAGTCGTGGGGACACTCGAAGAGAGCAGTACTTC	CASSRGDTRREQYF
TRBV14	TRBJ2-3	.	.	TGTGCCAGCAGCCAAGTCTGGGCCTCCACAGATACGCAGTATTTT	CASSQVWASTDTQYF
TRBV2	TRBJ2-4	.	TRBD2	TGTGCCAGCAGTGAACTAGCGGGCAAAAACATTCAGTACTTC	CASSELAGKNIQYF
TRBV6-5	TRBJ2-7	.	TRBD1	TGTGCCAGCAGGTTCGGGACAGCGGACTACGAGCAGTACTTC	CASRFGTADYEQYF
TRBV7-9	TRBJ1-5	.	.	TGTGCCAGCAGCTTAGCTACCCAGTCCCAGCATTTT	CASSLATQSQHF
TRBV11-3	TRBJ2-3	.	TRBD1	TGTGCCAGCAGCAAAAAACAGGGGCTGGCAGATACGCAGTATTTT	CASSKKQGLADTQYF
TRBV7-6	TRBJ1-6	.	.	TGTGCCAGCAGCTTCAAGGGCACCATAACTAGCGCTTCACCCCTCCACTTT	CASSFKGTITSASPLHF
TRBV28	TRBJ2-7	.	TRBD2	TGTGCCAGCAGTTCGCATGGGACTAGCGGATACGAGCAGTACTTC	CASSSHGTSGYEQYF
TRBV6-1	TRBJ2-6	.	.	TGTGCCAGCCGGCTTCCCTCAGGGGCCAACGTCCTGACTTTC	CASRLPSGANVLTF
TRBV28	TRBJ1-2	once	TRBD1	TGTGCCAGCAGCGACCCTGACAGGGGGAATAGGTACTATGGCTACACCTTC	CASSDPDRGNRYYGYTF
TRBV2	TRBJ2-1	.	TRBD2	TGTGCCAGCGGCATTCCTAGCGGGAGGGCCAGCACCACCTACAATGAGCAGTTCTTC	CASGIPSGRASTTYNEQFF
TRBV15	TRBJ2-7	.	.	TGTGCCACCAGCAGAGGGGTCGAGCAGTACTTC	CATSRGVEQYF
TRBV9	TRBJ2-5	.	.	TGTGCCAGCAGCGAAGGTGTGACTAGCCAAGAGACCCAGTACTTC	CASSEGVTSQETQYF
TRBV9	TRBJ2-7	.	.	TGTGCCAGCAGCACAGGACGGGAGCAGTACTTC	CASSTGREQYF
TRBV7-6	TRBJ2-7	.	TRBD1	TGTGCCAGCAGCTCGACAGGGTCCTACGAGCAGTACTTC	CASSSTGSYEQYF
TRBV5-1	TRBJ2-1	.	TRBD1	TGCGCCAGCAGCTTGGGACAGGGAATTTACAATGAGCAGTTCTTC	CASSLGQGIYNEQFF
TRBV7-9	TRBJ2-2	.	.	TGTGCCAGCAGCTTAGCGCGGACTCCGAACACCGGGGAGCTGTTTTTT	CASSLARTPNTGELFF
TRBV7-9	TRBJ1-2	.	TRBD1	TGTGCCAGCAGCCCAAGACAGGGGCCCAAGGAGGGCTACACCTTC	CASSPRQGPKEGYTF
TRBV5-6	TRBJ2-2	.	.	TGTGCCAGCAGCTTGTGGGTGACCGGGGAGCTGTTTTTT	CASSLWVTGELFF
TRBV7-8	TRBJ2-7	.	.	TGTGCCAGCAGCTTAGGACTAGGTTCTTTAGGCGAGCAGTACTTC	CASSLGLGSLGEQYF
TRBV27	TRBJ2-1	.	TRBD1	TGTGCCAGCAGTAGACAGGGCCTTCGAGTGCAGTTCTTC	CASSRQGLRVQFF
TRBV15	TRBJ2-1	.	.	TGTGCCACCAGCAGAGTCCGCCATTATGAGCAGTTCTTC	CATSRVRHYEQFF
TRBV6-6	TRBJ2-7	.	.	TGTGCCAGCAGTCCACGGAACTACGAGCAGTACTTC	CASSPRNYEQYF
TRBV9	TRBJ2-7	once	TRBD2	TGTGCCAGCAGCCCCGACGGGACTAGCGGGGGCTACGAGCAGTACTTC	CASSPDGTSGGYEQYF
TRBV19	TRBJ2-7	.	.	TGTGCCAGTAGTCCGGGATCCGCTCTGGATCAGTACTTC	CASSPGSALDQYF
TRBV7-9	TRBJ2-2	.	.	TGTGCCAGCAGCTTTCTAACCGGGGAGCTGTTTTTT	CASSFLTGELFF
TRBV18	TRBJ2-7	.	.	TGTGCCAGCTCACCACCGGGACAACGGAATTACGAGCAGTACTTC	CASSPPGQRNYEQYF